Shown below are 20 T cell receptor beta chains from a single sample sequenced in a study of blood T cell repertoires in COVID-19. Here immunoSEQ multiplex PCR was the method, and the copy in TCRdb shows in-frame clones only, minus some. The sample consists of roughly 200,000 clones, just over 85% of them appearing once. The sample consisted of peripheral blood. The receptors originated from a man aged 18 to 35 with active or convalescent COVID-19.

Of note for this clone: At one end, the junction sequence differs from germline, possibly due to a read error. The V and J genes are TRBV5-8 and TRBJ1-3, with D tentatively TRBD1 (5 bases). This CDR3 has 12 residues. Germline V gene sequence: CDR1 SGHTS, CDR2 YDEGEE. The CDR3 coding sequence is TGTGCCAGCAGCTTGTGGCAGCTTCGGGGGGATTTT. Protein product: CASSLWQLRGDF.

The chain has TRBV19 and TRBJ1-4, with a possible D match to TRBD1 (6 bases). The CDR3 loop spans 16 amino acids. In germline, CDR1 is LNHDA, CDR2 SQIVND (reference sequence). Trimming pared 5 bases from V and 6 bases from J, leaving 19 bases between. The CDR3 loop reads CASSDRGGAVDEKLFF. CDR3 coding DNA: TGTGCCAGTAGTGACCGTGGGGGGGCGGTGGATGAAAAACTGTTTTTT.

This chain's CDR3 is CASSEDRDNWELFF. CDR3 in DNA: TGCGCCAGCAGTGAGGACCGGGATAACTGGGAGCTGTTTTTT. The chain couples TRBV10-1 to TRBJ2-2, with a tentative D call TRBD2 (5 bases). Per germline, CDR1 WNHNN and CDR2 SYGVQD (reference sequence). The ends were cut back, 2 bases at V and 9 bases at J, with 13 bases in the middle. CDR3 length equals 14 residues.

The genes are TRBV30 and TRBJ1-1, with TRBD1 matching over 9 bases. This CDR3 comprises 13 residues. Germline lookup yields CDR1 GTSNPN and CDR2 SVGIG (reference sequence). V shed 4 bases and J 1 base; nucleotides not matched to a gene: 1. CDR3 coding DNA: TGTGCCTGGATGGGACAGGGGAACACTGAAGCTTTCTTT. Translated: CAWMGQGNTEAFF. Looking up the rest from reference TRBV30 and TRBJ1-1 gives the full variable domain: SQTIHQWPATLVQPVGSPLSLECTVEGTSNPNLYWYRQAAGRGLQLLFYSVGIGQISSEVPQNLSASRPQDRQFILSSKKLLLSDSGFYLCAWMGQGNTEAFFGQGTRLTVV.

CDR3 DNA sequence: TGTGCCAGCAGTTTAGGGGGGGTGGGCAATCAGCCCCAGCATTTT. Translating it yields CASSLGGVGNQPQHF. The chain has TRBV28 and TRBJ1-5; perhaps TRBD1 as D (5 bases). The CDR3 consists of 15 residues. Per germline, CDR1 MDHEN and CDR2 SYDVKM. Between the trimmed V and J ends, which lost 2 bases and 2 bases, there was a span of 10 bases. The full variable domain, with the rest looked up from reference TRBV28 and TRBJ1-5, is DVKVTQSSRYLVKRTGEKVFLECVQDMDHENMFWYRQDPGLGLRLIYFSYDVKMKEKGDIPEGYSVSREKKERFSLILESASTNQTSMYLCASSLGGVGNQPQHFGDGTRLSIL.

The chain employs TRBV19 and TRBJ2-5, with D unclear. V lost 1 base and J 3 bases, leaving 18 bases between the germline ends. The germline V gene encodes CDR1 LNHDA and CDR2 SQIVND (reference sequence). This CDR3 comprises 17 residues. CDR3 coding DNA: TGTGCCAGTAGTATAGCGGGTCCCATCAGCAGAGAAGAGACCCAGTACTTC. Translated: CASSIAGPISREETQYF.

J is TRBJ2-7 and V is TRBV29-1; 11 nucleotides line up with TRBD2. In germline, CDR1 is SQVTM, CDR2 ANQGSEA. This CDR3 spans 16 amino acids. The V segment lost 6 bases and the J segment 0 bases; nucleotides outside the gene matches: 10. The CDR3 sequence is CSVVGSGRESSYEQYF. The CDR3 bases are TGCAGCGTGGTTGGTAGCGGGAGGGAAAGCTCCTACGAGCAGTACTTC.

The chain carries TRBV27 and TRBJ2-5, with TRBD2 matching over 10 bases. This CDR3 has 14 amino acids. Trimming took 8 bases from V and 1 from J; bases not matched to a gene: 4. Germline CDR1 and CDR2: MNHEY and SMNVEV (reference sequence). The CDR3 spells CASGGLAVQETQYF. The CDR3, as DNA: TGTGCCAGCGGAGGACTAGCGGTCCAAGAGACCCAGTACTTC.

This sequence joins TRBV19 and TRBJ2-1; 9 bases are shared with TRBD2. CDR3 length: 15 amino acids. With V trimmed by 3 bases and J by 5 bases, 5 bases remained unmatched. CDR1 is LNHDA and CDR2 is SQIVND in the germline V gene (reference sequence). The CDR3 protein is CASSIWREGHNEQFF. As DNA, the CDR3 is TGTGCCAGTAGTATCTGGCGGGAGGGCCACAATGAGCAGTTCTTC.

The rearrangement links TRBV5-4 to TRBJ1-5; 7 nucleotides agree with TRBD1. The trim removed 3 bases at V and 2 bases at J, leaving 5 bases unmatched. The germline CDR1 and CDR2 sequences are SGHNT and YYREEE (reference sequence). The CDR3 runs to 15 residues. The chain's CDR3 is CASSSEGAGNQPQHF. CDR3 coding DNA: TGTGCCAGCAGCTCCGAGGGGGCCGGCAATCAGCCCCAGCATTTT.

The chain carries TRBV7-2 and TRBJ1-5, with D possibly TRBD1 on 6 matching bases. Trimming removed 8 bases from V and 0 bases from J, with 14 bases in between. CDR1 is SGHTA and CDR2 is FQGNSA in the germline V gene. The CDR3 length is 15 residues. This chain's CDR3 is CASRSTGFSNQPQHF. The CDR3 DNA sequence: TGTGCCAGCCGATCTACAGGGTTTAGCAATCAGCCCCAGCATTTT.

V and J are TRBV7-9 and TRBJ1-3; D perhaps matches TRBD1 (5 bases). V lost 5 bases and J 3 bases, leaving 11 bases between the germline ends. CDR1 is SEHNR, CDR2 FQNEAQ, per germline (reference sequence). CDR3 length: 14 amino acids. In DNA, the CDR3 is TGTGCCAGCAGCCTCAGTCAGGGTGGAAACACCATATATTTT. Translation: CASSLSQGGNTIYF.

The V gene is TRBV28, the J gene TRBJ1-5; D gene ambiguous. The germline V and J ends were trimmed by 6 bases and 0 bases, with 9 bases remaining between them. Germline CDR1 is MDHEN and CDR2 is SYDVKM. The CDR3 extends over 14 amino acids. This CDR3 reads CASSPTVSNQPQHF. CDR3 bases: TGTGCCAGCAGCCCTACAGTTAGCAATCAGCCCCAGCATTTT. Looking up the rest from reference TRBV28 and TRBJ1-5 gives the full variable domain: DVKVTQSSRYLVKRTGEKVFLECVQDMDHENMFWYRQDPGLGLRLIYFSYDVKMKEKGDIPEGYSVSREKKERFSLILESASTNQTSMYLCASSPTVSNQPQHFGDGTRLSIL.

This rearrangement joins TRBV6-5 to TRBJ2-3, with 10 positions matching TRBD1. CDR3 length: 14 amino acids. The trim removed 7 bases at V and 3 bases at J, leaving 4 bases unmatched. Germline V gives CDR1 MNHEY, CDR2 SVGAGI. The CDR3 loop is CASTWDRGTDTQYF. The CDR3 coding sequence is TGTGCCAGCACCTGGGACAGGGGAACAGATACGCAGTATTTT.

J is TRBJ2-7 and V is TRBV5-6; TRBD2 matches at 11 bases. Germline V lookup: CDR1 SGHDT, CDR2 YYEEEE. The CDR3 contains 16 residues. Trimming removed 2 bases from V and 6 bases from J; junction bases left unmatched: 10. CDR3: CASSFAASGRNLEQYF. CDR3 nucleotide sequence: TGTGCCAGCAGCTTTGCGGCTAGCGGGAGGAACCTCGAGCAGTACTTC.

The CDR3 coding sequence is TGTGCCAGCTCCCCCGCCGGGAGTGACACTGAAGCTTTCTTT. Translation: CASSPAGSDTEAFF. The V and J genes are TRBV18 and TRBJ1-1; D is unclear. Germline assignment: CDR1 KGHSH and CDR2 LQKENI. This CDR3 contains 14 residues. Trimming stripped 6 bases from V and 3 bases from J, with 14 bases between.

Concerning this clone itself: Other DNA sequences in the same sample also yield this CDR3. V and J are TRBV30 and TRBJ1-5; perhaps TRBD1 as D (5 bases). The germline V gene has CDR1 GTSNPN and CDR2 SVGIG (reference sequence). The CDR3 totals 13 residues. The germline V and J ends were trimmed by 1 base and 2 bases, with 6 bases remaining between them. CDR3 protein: CAWSGGGNQPQHF. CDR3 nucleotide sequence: TGTGCCTGGAGTGGGGGGGGCAATCAGCCCCAGCATTTT.

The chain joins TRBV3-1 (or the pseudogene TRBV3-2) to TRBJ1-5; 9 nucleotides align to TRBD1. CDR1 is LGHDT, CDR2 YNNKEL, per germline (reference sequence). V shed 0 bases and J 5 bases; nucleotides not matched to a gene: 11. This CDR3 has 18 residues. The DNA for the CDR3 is TGTGCCAGCAGCCAAGATAAGCGGGCGGGACAGGGCTATCAGCCCCAGCATTTT. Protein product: CASSQDKRAGQGYQPQHF.

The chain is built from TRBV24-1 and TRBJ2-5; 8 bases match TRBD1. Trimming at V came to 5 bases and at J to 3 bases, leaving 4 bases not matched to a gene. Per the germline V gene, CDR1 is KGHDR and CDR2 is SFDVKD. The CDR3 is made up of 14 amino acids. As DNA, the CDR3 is TGTGCCACCAGTGCCGGGACAGGAAAAGAGACCCAGTACTTC. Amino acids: CATSAGTGKETQYF.

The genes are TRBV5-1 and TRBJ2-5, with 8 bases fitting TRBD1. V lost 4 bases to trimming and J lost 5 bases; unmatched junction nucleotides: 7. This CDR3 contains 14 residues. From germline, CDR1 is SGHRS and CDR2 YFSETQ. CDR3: CASSPGQGTETQYF. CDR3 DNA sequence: TGCGCCAGCAGCCCCGGACAGGGAACGGAGACCCAGTACTTC. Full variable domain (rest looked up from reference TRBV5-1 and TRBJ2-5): KAGVTQTPRYLIKTRGQQVTLSCSPISGHRSVSWYQQTPGQGLQFLFEYFSETQRNKGNFPGRFSGRQFSNSRSEMNVSTLELGDSALYLCASSPGQGTETQYFGPGTRLLVL.